Shown below are 32 T cell receptor beta chains from a single sample sequenced in a study of blood T cell repertoires in COVID-19. Sequenced by immunoSEQ multiplex PCR; TCRdb stores in-frame clones only, minus some. The table lists fewer than 200,000 clones, 76% of them singletons. The sample taken for sequencing was peripheral blood. The receptors come from a woman older than 75 with acute or convalescent COVID-19.

The chain carries TRBV29-1 and TRBJ2-7; 8 positions match TRBD1. Germline CDR1 reads SQVTM; CDR2 reads ANQGSEA. Trimming at V came to 5 bases and at J to 4 bases, leaving 7 bases not matched to a gene. The CDR3 consists of 13 residues. In DNA, the CDR3 is TGCAGCGTTTTACTGGACAGGGCTTACGAGCAGTACTTC. It encodes CSVLLDRAYEQYF.

V usage is TRBV11-3 and J usage is TRBJ2-3; 9 bases align to TRBD2. The CDR3 is 15 residues long. J lost 4 bases, V lost 5 bases, and 7 bases had no gene match. CDR1 is SGHNT, CDR2 YENEEA, per germline. The CDR3 DNA reads as TGTGCCAGCAGCCGCGGCGGGGGGGCTTCAGATACGCAGTATTTT. It encodes CASSRGGGASDTQYF.

The chain uses TRBV29-1 and TRBJ2-1; 10 nucleotides agree with TRBD1. V dropped 7 bases and J dropped 2; count of bases not matched to a gene: 23. This CDR3 has 20 amino acids. CDR1 is SQVTM, CDR2 ANQGSEA, per germline. CDR3 sequence reads: CSAFRLRDRGRKGPYNEQFF. CDR3 nucleotides: TGCAGCGCCTTTCGTCTCCGGGACAGGGGCCGAAAAGGACCCTACAATGAGCAGTTCTTC.

The V and J genes are TRBV28 and TRBJ1-6, with unresolved D. Germline V CDR1 and CDR2: MDHEN, SYDVKM. The CDR3 totals 16 residues. Trimming took 6 bases from V and 3 from J, leaving 15 bases between them. CDR3 loop: CASSSNLGLYNSPLHF. CDR3 DNA: TGTGCCAGCAGCTCCAACCTTGGGCTCTATAATTCACCCCTCCACTTT.

This chain links TRBV7-2 with TRBJ2-3; 9 nucleotides align to TRBD2. Germline CDR1 is SGHTA and CDR2 is FQGNSA. The CDR3 runs to 17 residues. V lost 3 bases and J lost 5; bases outside the gene matches: 12. In DNA form, the CDR3 reads TGTGCCAGCAGCTTCGCCGGGACTAGCCTATACCAAGATACGCAGTATTTT. Its translation: CASSFAGTSLYQDTQYF.

The J gene is TRBJ2-2, the V gene TRBV7-2; perhaps TRBD2 as D (6 bases). Germline CDR1 reads SGHTA; CDR2 reads FQGNSA. The V end was cut by 0 bases, the J end by 4 bases, with 6 bases between. The CDR3 extends over 14 amino acids. The CDR3 sequence is CASSLASGTGELFF. Here the CDR3 DNA reads TGTGCCAGCAGCTTAGCTAGCGGCACCGGGGAGCTGTTTTTT.

J is TRBJ2-2 and V is TRBV5-1, with 9 bases matching TRBD1. This CDR3 is 16 amino acids long. CDR1 is SGHRS and CDR2 is YFSETQ in the germline V gene. V trimming: 2 bases; J trimming: 6 bases; junction bases outside the gene matches: 8. The CDR3 DNA sequence: TGCGCCAGCAGCTTCTCCGGGACAGGGAAGGCCGGGGAGCTGTTTTTT. It codes for CASSFSGTGKAGELFF.

CDR3 coding DNA: TGTGCCAGCAGCTCGGGGGAATATGGCTACACCTTC. Its protein product is CASSSGEYGYTF. The rearrangement uses TRBV5-6 and TRBJ1-2; weak D call: TRBD1 (5 bases). This CDR3 is 12 amino acids long. V gave up 3 bases and J gave up 5 bases, with 8 bases separating them. Germline lookup yields CDR1 SGHDT and CDR2 YYEEEE.

The chain is built from TRBV7-3 and TRBJ1-6; 9 bases line up with TRBD1. The CDR3 extends over 16 amino acids. J lost 7 bases, V lost 5 bases, and 9 bases had no gene match. Per germline, CDR1 SGHTA and CDR2 FQGTGA. The CDR3 loop is CASSATGGGLNSPLHF. In nucleotides, the CDR3 is TGTGCCAGCAGCGCGACAGGGGGTGGGTTGAATTCACCCCTCCACTTT.

This clone turned up a few times. The chain combines TRBV6-2 or TRBV6-3 with TRBJ2-7; D not resolved. V lost 6 bases and J 3 bases, leaving 15 bases between the germline ends. This CDR3 is built from 14 residues. Germline V gene data show CDR1 as MNHEY and CDR2 as SVGEGT. The CDR3 is CASSRQAPFYEQYF. CDR3 nucleotides: TGTGCCAGCAGCCGGCAGGCCCCTTTCTACGAGCAGTACTTC.

The chain carries TRBV29-1 and TRBJ2-7; 9 nucleotides line up with TRBD1. The CDR3 covers 14 residues. J gave up 1 base and V 4 bases, and 5 bases lay outside the gene matches. Germline V lookup: CDR1 SQVTM, CDR2 ANQGSEA. In DNA, the CDR3 is TGCAGCGTTGGTCGGGGACAGGGTTCCTACGAGCAGTACTTC. It encodes CSVGRGQGSYEQYF.

This chain connects TRBV25-1 to TRBJ1-3; TRBD1 is a possible D gene (5 bases). Germline V lookup: CDR1 MGHDK, CDR2 SYGVNS. This CDR3 is built from 15 residues. V shed 3 bases and J shed 1 base, with 10 bases lying between them. This chain's CDR3 is CASSDPKGSGNTIYF. The CDR3 nucleotides read TGTGCCAGCAGTGATCCCAAGGGGTCTGGAAACACCATATATTTT.

A word on this clone: Likely a read error: the CDR3 ends without its conserved phenylalanine or tryptophan. CDR3 DNA: TGTGCCAGCAGTTCGACAGGGGCCGCGTTTGCTTTCATT. Protein: CASSSTGAAFAFI. The chain combines TRBV12-3 or TRBV12-4 with TRBJ1-1; 8 bases fit TRBD1. The CDR3 is 13 residues long. J was trimmed by 11 bases and V by 4 bases; bases with no gene match: 9.

CDR3 amino acids: CASRSLGTFQETQYF. CDR3 DNA sequence: TGTGCCAGCAGGTCCCTTGGGACTTTTCAAGAGACCCAGTACTTC. This chain connects TRBV2 to TRBJ2-5; possibly TRBD2 for D (6 bases). Trimming shortened V by 6 bases and J by 2 bases, and 16 bases separated the two germline ends. This CDR3 contains 15 residues. CDR1 and CDR2 (germline): SNHLY, FYNNEI.

V and J are TRBV9 and TRBJ1-2; TRBD1 matches at 8 bases. This CDR3 has 16 residues. Germline trimming cut 0 bases from V and 3 bases from J; bases unmatched to any gene: 7. Germline V lookup: CDR1 SGDLS, CDR2 YYNGEE. CDR3 in DNA: TGTGCCAGCAGCGTAGAGACAGGGGCCAGGGACTATGGCTACACCTTC. It specifies CASSVETGARDYGYTF.

The CDR3 region has the DNA TGCGCCAGCAGCCAAGGAACAGGGATCTCCTACGAGCAGTACTTC. It codes for CASSQGTGISYEQYF. The V call is TRBV4-3, the J call TRBJ2-7, with D perhaps TRBD1 (6 bases). The V end lost 1 base, the J end lost 0 bases, and 10 bases lay between the germline ends. There are 15 residues in the CDR3. Germline CDR1 and CDR2: LGHNA and YSLEER.

In DNA form, the CDR3 reads TGTGCCAGCAGCTCCCGGGACAGGGGGAACACTGAAGCTTTCTTT. This gives the protein CASSSRDRGNTEAFF. The chain combines TRBV5-6 with TRBJ1-1; 10 nucleotides agree with TRBD1. Trimming took 3 bases from V and 1 from J; bases not matched to a gene: 3. The CDR3 extends over 15 amino acids. The germline CDR1 and CDR2 sequences are SGHDT and YYEEEE.

The rearrangement joins TRBV9 to TRBJ2-1; 9 nucleotides align to TRBD2. Germline-derived CDR1 and CDR2 are SGDLS and YYNGEE. This CDR3 contains 19 residues. V was clipped by 0 bases and J by 0 bases; unmatched bases: 10. The CDR3: CASSVDVAGVPSSYNEQFF. CDR3 sequence (DNA): TGTGCCAGCAGCGTAGATGTAGCGGGAGTCCCGAGCTCCTACAATGAGCAGTTCTTC.

This chain connects TRBV19 to TRBJ2-2; the D gene is possibly TRBD2 (6 bases). CDR1 is LNHDA, CDR2 SQIVND, per germline (reference sequence). Trimming cost V 8 bases and J 1 base, with 14 bases left between them. The CDR3 has 15 amino acids. The CDR3 bases are TGTGCCAGTCGGAAACGTAGCGGGAACACCGGGGAGCTGTTTTTT. Amino acids: CASRKRSGNTGELFF.

This clone has only one observation. The CDR3 DNA is TGTGCCAGCAGCTCTCCTAGCGGGAGGAACACCGGGGAGCTGTTTTTT. This gives the protein CASSSPSGRNTGELFF. The chain uses TRBV11-1 and TRBJ2-2, with 10 bases fitting TRBD2. V was pared by 4 bases and J by 1 base, with 3 bases of the junction left unmatched. Germline CDR1 is SGHAT and CDR2 is FQDESV (reference sequence). The CDR3 has 16 residues.

The chain has TRBV7-2 and TRBJ2-5, with TRBD2 identical over 9 bases. The length of the CDR3 is 15 residues. With V trimmed by 4 bases and J by 7 bases, 10 bases remained unmatched. Per the germline V gene, CDR1 is SGHTA and CDR2 is FQGNSA. This CDR3 reads CASSSTSGAVWTQYF. CDR3 nucleotides: TGTGCCAGCAGCTCGACTAGCGGTGCTGTTTGGACCCAGTACTTC.

V and J are TRBV5-6 and TRBJ1-2, with 11 bases matching TRBD1. This CDR3 has 13 amino acids. CDR1 and CDR2 (germline): SGHDT, YYEEEE. Germline trimming cut 4 bases from V and 9 bases from J; bases unmatched to any gene: 5. CDR3 loop: CASSADRGLRYTF. The CDR3, as DNA: TGTGCCAGCAGCGCGGACAGGGGGCTGCGCTACACCTTC.

The rearrangement links TRBV19 to TRBJ1-2; 8 bases fit TRBD1. This CDR3 spans 15 amino acids. Germline loops: CDR1 LNHDA, CDR2 SQIVND (reference sequence). J lost 2 bases, V lost 4 bases, and 6 bases had no gene match. This CDR3 is CASSRTGRANYGYTF. In DNA form, the CDR3 reads TGTGCCAGTAGTAGGACAGGGAGAGCGAACTATGGCTACACCTTC. The whole variable domain, filled in from reference TRBV19 and TRBJ1-2, reads DGGITQSPKYLFRKEGQNVTLSCEQNLNHDAMYWYRQDPGQGLRLIYYSQIVNDFQKGDIAEGYSVSREKKESFPLTVTSAQKNPTAFYLCASSRTGRANYGYTFGSGTRLTVV.

The table lists this clone with a few counts. This chain links TRBV7-9 with TRBJ1-4, with TRBD1 as a possible D gene (5 bases). V dropped 4 bases and J dropped 6 bases, with 15 bases sitting between them. This CDR3 has 15 residues. CDR1 and CDR2 (germline): SEHNR, FQNEAQ (reference sequence). This CDR3 reads CASSSYSGGDEKLFF. CDR3 DNA sequence: TGTGCCAGCAGCTCGTATTCCGGGGGGGATGAAAAACTGTTTTTT.

The table lists this clone with a few counts. The V and J genes are TRBV4-1 and TRBJ2-7; 10 nucleotides agree with TRBD1. CDR1 is MGHRA and CDR2 is YSYEKL in the germline V gene. With V trimmed by 3 bases and J by 6 bases, 8 bases remained unmatched. CDR3 length: 15 residues. Here the CDR3 DNA reads TGCGCCAGCAGCCACTACGGGACAGGGGATCCCGAGCAGTACTTC. The encoded protein is CASSHYGTGDPEQYF.

This clone was recorded only once. The chain recombines TRBV12-3 or TRBV12-4 with TRBJ1-4, with D uncertain. The CDR3 is made up of 13 amino acids. V lost 5 bases and J 0 bases, leaving 4 bases between the germline ends. CDR3 region: CASSPATNEKLFF. Written as DNA, the CDR3 is TGTGCCAGCAGTCCAGCAACTAATGAAAAACTGTTTTTT.

V usage is TRBV7-9 and J usage is TRBJ2-7, with TRBD2 matching over 12 bases. CDR1 and CDR2 (germline): SEHNR, FQNEAQ (reference sequence). The CDR3 consists of 15 residues. V lost 4 bases and J lost 3; bases outside the gene matches: 4. The CDR3 DNA follows: TGTGCCAGCAGCTACCCTAGCGGGGGGGACTACGAGCAGTACTTC. This encodes CASSYPSGGDYEQYF.

The chain links TRBV9 to TRBJ2-1; D ambiguous. The germline CDR1 and CDR2 sequences are SGDLS and YYNGEE. V lost 1 base to trimming and J lost 0 bases, with 8 bases between them. CDR3 length: 15 residues. The CDR3 loop is CASSVLASSYNEQFF. The CDR3 DNA reads TGTGCCAGCAGCGTATTGGCAAGCTCCTACAATGAGCAGTTCTTC.

As DNA, the CDR3 is TGTGCCAGCAGACCCTGGGGGGGGAATCAGCCCCAGCATTTT. Translated: CASRPWGGNQPQHF. The J gene is TRBJ1-5, the V gene TRBV27; perhaps TRBD1 as D (5 bases). The germline gives CDR1 MNHEY, CDR2 SMNVEV (reference sequence). Trimming left V 6 bases short and J 4 bases short, with 13 bases between. CDR3 length: 14 residues.

This chain links TRBV6-5 with TRBJ1-3, with D unresolved. The ends were cut back, 7 bases at V and 4 bases at J, with 11 bases in the middle. Germline lookup yields CDR1 MNHEY and CDR2 SVGAGI. The CDR3 has 13 residues. The CDR3 protein is CASTGMFGNTIYF. CDR3 bases: TGTGCCAGCACAGGAATGTTCGGAAACACCATATATTTT.

The rearrangement joins TRBV5-6 to TRBJ1-1; D gene unclear. Germline values: CDR1 SGHDT, CDR2 YYEEEE. The germline V and J ends were trimmed by 2 bases and 1 base, with 12 bases remaining between them. The CDR3 extends over 15 amino acids. The CDR3 region is CASSLWARWNTEAFF. The CDR3 DNA sequence: TGTGCCAGCAGCTTATGGGCCCGGTGGAACACTGAAGCTTTCTTT.

DNA of the CDR3: TGTGCCAGCAGCGACCAGGGTTTGAATTCACCCCTCCACTTT. Translated, it gives CASSDQGLNSPLHF. The chain couples TRBV5-6 to TRBJ1-6; D might be TRBD1 (5 bases). The CDR3 is 14 amino acids. Trimming shortened V by 4 bases and J by 7 bases, and 12 bases separated the two germline ends. The V gene's germline CDR1 is SGHDT and CDR2 YYEEEE.